This TCR beta chain emerged from a study of T cell responses to AZD1222 COVID-19 vaccine. As for the study in general: Second-dose timings of about 4 or about 12 weeks were pooled. The study, taken as a whole, reports: The study sampled repertoires only after the peak T cell response.

About this clone: The antigen remains unidentified.

Only in-frame clones appear in the TCRdb table, and some are missing; sequencing was by immunoSEQ multiplex PCR. The table has 75,000 to 100,000 clones, approximately 86% seen once; the top ten hold 6.3%. Deletions cut 2 bases from V and 1 base from J, with 9 bases between. CDR1 KGHSH and CDR2 LQKENI come from the germline V gene. The CDR3 is made up of 15 amino acids. The receptor's source is an adult in good health. The material was peripheral blood, obtained on day 0 of AZD1222 vaccination. The chain is built from TRBV18 and TRBJ2-1; D is ambiguous. As DNA, the CDR3 is TGTGCCAGCTCACCAGGGCAAGGGTCCTACAATGAGCAGTTCTTC. Translating gives CASSPGQGSYNEQFF.